This T cell receptor (beta chain) was identified during a study of CD8 T cell repertoires and HIV-1 epitope variants. Study in general: Controls were a CMV, EBV and flu pool, Ebola AY9, and no peptide.

Deletions cut 5 bases from V and 5 bases from J, with 12 bases between. CDR1 SSHAT and CDR2 FNYEAQ come from the germline V gene (reference sequence). The CDR3 consists of 13 residues. Points on this clone: The antigen is undetermined.

Overall study findings and caveats: Five or six clonotypes recognized Nef KF9, one HW9, none TAALDMSHF.

Here immunoSEQ multiplex PCR was the method, and the copy in TCRdb shows in-frame clones only, minus some. The sample shows under 100,000 clones, roughly four fifths of them seen only once. J is TRBJ2-5 and V is TRBV7-7; a weak D match, TRBD1 (6 bases). The sample consisted of uncultured baseline CD8+ T cells from peripheral blood mononuclear cells (PBMCs). The source is a male donor with HIV. CDR3 region: CASSRNREETQYF. The CDR3 bases are TGTGCCAGCAGCCGTAACAGGGAGGAGACCCAGTACTTC.